This record covers a single T cell receptor beta chain. Its antigen remains unidentified. Naivety among CD8 cells was defined by CD45RO negativity and positive CCR7 selection, thereby excluding terminally differentiated effector memory CD45RA+ cells. Sequenced by immunoSEQ multiplex PCR; TCRdb stores in-frame clones only, minus some. The sample holds roughly 2.1 million clones, about 92% seen once. This specimen comes from a study of shared clonotypes between healthy human individuals. Study outcomes and limitations: The rarefaction results pointed to incomplete sorted-subset sequencing despite large depth. Investigators collected only blood, and repertoires in tissues likely differ. Shared across several donors were about 4.8% of the naive CD4 clonotypes.

This sequence was found in a young man in good health. Some clones in this sample may be carry-over from other donors' samples. The sequenced material came from naive CD8+ T cells from PBMCs.

CDR3 in amino acids: CASSVVAEGEQYF. For the CDR3, the DNA is TGTGCCAGCAGCGTAGTGGCCGAGGGCGAGCAGTACTTC. The rearrangement links TRBV9 to TRBJ2-7, with a weak D call TRBD2 (5 bases). The V gene's germline CDR1 is SGDLS and CDR2 YYNGEE. The CDR3 has 13 residues. V was shortened by 0 bases and J by 6 bases, with 10 bases between the two germline ends.